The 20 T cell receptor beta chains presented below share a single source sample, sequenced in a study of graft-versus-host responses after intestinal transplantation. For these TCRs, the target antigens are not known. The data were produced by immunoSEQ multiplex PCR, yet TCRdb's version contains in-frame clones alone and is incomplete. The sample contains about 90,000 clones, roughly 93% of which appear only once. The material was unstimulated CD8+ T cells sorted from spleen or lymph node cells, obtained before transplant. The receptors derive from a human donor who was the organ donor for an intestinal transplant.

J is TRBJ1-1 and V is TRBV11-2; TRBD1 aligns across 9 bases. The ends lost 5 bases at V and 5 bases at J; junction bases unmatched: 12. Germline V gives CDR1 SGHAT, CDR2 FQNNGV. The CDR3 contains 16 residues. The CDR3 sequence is CASSPSGTGMETEAFF. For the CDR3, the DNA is TGTGCCAGCAGCCCATCCGGGACAGGGATGGAAACTGAAGCTTTCTTT.

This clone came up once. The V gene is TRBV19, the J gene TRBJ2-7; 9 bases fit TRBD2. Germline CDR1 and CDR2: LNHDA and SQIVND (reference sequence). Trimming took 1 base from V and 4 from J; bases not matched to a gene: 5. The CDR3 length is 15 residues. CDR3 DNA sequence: TGTGCCAGTAGTATAGGGGCTAGCGGGATTTACGAGCAGTACTTC. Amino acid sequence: CASSIGASGIYEQYF.

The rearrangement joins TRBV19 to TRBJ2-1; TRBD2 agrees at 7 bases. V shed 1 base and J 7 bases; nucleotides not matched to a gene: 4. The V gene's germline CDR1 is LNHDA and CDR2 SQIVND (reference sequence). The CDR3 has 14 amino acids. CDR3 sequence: CASSIGDYKNEQFF. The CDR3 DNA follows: TGTGCCAGTAGTATAGGGGACTATAAAAATGAGCAGTTCTTC.

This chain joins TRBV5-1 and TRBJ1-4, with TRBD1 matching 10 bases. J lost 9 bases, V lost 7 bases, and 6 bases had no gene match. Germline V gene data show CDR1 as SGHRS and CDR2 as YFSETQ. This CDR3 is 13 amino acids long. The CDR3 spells CASGLGQGQKLFF. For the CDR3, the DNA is TGCGCCAGCGGGTTGGGACAGGGGCAAAAACTGTTTTTT.

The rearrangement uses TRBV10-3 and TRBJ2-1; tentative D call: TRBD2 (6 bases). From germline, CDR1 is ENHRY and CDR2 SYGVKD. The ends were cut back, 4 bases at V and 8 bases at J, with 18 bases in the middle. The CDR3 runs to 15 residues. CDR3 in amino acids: CAISGVDPGVDEQFF. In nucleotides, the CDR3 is TGTGCCATCAGTGGGGTCGACCCGGGAGTGGATGAGCAGTTCTTC.

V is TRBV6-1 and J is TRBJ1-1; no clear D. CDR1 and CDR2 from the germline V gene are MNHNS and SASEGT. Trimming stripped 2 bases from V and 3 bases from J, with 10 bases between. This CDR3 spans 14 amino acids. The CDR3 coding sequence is TGTGCCAGCAGTGAACACCCCGGGGACACTGAAGCTTTCTTT. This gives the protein CASSEHPGDTEAFF.

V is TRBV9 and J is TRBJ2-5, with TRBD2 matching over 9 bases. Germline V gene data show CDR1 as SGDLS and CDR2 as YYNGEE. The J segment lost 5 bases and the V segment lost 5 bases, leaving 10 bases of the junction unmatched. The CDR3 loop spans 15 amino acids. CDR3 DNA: TGTGCCAGCAGTGCAGAGGGACTAGCCATCGAGACCCAGTACTTC. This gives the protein CASSAEGLAIETQYF.

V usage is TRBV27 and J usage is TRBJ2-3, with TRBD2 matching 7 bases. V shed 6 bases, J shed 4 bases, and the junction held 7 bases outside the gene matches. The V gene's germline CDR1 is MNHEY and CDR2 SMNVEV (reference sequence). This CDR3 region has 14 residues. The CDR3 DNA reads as TGTGCCAGCAGACGCGGGAGCAGGCCAGATACGCAGTATTTT. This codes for CASRRGSRPDTQYF.

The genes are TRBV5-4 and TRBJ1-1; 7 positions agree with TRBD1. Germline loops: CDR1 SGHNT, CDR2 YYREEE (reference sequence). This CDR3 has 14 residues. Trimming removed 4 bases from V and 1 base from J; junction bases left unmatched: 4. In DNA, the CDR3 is TGTGCCAGCAGCAAGACAGGGAGGAACACTGAAGCTTTCTTT. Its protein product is CASSKTGRNTEAFF.

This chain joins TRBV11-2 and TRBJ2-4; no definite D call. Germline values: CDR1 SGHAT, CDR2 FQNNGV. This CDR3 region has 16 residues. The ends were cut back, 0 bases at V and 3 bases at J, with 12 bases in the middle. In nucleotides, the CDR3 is TGTGCCAGCAGCTTAGATGACGGGTTGGGCAAAAACATTCAGTACTTC. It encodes CASSLDDGLGKNIQYF.

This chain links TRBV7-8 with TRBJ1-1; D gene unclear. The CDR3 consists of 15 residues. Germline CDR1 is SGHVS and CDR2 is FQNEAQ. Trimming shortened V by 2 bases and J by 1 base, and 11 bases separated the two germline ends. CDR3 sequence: CASSLLSPRNTEAFF. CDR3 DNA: TGTGCCAGCAGCTTATTGTCCCCGCGGAACACTGAAGCTTTCTTT.

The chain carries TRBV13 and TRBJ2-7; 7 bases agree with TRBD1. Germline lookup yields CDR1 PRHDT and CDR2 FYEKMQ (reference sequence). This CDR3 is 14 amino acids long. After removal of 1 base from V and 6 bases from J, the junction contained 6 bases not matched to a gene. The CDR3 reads CASSLEGGLTEQYF. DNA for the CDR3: TGTGCCAGCAGCTTAGAAGGGGGCCTCACCGAGCAGTACTTC.

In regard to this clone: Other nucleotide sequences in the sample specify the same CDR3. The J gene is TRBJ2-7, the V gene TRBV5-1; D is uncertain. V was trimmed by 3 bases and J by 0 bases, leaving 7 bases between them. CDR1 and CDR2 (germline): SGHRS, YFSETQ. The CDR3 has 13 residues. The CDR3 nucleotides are TGCGCCAGCAGCTCTCCCTCCTCCTACGAGCAGTACTTC. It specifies CASSSPSSYEQYF.

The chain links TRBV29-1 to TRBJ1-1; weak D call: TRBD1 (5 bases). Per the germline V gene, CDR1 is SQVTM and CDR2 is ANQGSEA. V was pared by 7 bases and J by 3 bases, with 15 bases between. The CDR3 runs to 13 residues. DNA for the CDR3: TGCAGCGCCTCAGGGTGGTACGACACTGAAGCTTTCTTT. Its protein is CSASGWYDTEAFF.

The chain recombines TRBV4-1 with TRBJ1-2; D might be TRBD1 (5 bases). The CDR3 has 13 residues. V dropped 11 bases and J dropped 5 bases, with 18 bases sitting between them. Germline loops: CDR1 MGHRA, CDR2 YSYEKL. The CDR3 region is CAVGSGGLYGYTF. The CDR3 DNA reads TGCGCCGTCGGTTCGGGGGGTCTATATGGCTACACCTTC.

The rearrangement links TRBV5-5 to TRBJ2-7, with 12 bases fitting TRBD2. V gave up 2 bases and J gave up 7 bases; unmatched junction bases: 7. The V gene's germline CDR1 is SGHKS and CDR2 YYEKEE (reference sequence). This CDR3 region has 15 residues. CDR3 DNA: TGTGCCAGCAGCTTAGATCCTAGCGGGAGGGGAGAGCAGTACTTC. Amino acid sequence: CASSLDPSGRGEQYF.

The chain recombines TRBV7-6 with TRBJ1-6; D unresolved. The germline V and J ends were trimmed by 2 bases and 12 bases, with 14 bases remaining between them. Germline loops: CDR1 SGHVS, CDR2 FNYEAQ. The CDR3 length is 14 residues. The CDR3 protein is CASSLLPAGGPLHF. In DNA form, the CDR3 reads TGTGCCAGCAGCTTACTCCCGGCAGGTGGACCCCTCCACTTT.

The DNA for the CDR3 is TGTGCCAGCAGCAACTACGGTAATGAGCAGTTCTTC. Translation gives CASSNYGNEQFF. The chain is built from TRBV11-2 and TRBJ2-1; no reliable D call. The germline V gene has CDR1 SGHAT and CDR2 FQNNGV. CDR3 length equals 12 residues. Trimming removed 5 bases at V and 7 bases at J, with 9 bases between.

The CDR3 nucleotides read TGTGCCAGCAGTGGGACTAGTTACAATGAGCAGTTCTTC. It encodes CASSGTSYNEQFF. This rearrangement joins TRBV2 to TRBJ2-1; 7 nucleotides align to TRBD2. CDR1 and CDR2 from the germline V gene are SNHLY and FYNNEI. With V trimmed by 4 bases and J by 4 bases, 1 base remained unmatched. The CDR3 contains 13 residues.

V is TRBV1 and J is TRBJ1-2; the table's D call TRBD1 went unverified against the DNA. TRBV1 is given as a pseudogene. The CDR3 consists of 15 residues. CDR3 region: CTSSLRESRDYGYTF. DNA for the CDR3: TGCACCAGCAGCCTACGAGAGAGCAGGGACTATGGCTACACCTTC.